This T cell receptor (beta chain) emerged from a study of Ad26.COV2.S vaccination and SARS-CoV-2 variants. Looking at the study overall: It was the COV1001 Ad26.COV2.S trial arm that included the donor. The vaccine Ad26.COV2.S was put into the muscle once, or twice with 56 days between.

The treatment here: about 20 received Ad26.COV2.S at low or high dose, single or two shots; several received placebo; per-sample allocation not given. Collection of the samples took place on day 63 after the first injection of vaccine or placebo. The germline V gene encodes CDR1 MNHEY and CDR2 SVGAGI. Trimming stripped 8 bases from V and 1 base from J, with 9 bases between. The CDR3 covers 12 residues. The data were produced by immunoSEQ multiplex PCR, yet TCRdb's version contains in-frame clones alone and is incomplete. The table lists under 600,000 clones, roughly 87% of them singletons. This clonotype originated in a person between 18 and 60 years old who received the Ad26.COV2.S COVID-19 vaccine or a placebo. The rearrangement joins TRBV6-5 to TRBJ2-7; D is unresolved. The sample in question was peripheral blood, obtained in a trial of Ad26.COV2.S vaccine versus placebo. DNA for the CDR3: TGTGCCAGCTCTGGTTTATCCTACGAGCAGTACTTC. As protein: CASSGLSYEQYF.